The T cell receptor beta chain under discussion was sequenced for a study of shared clonotypes between healthy human individuals. The V gene lost 0 bases and the J gene lost 4 bases, with 8 bases spanning the gap. Germline-derived CDR1 and CDR2 are SGDLS and YYNGEE. CDR3 size: 14 residues. Comments on this clone: Other DNA sequences in this sample translate to the same CDR3.

Profiling relied on immunoSEQ multiplex PCR, and the TCRdb table lists in-frame clones only, not all of them. The sample carries 1,400,000 or so clones, around 98.5% recorded once. This chain uses TRBV9 with TRBJ2-1; unclear D gene. This sequence was found in a man aged 25 to 40 in good health. Sequences were obtained from naive CD4+ T cells sorted from blood. Subset meaning: CD45RA+ positively selected. CDR3 DNA: TGTGCCAGCAGCGTAGGTGGCGATTACAATGAGCAGTTCTTC. Translation: CASSVGGDYNEQFF.